This T cell receptor beta chain was recorded in a study of T cell repertoires in cytomegalovirus infection. Overall study: Public TCR beta signatures provided an indication of both CMV infection and a matching HLA type. Study outcomes and limitations: CMV-specific TCR beta clonotypes restricted by HLA-C dominated the ex vivo response. Identification of carriers of CMV plus the relevant HLA was achieved through cumulative public TCR beta family frequency.

In TCRdb, the reads were re-called with MiXCR into one record per CDR3 protein. This sample yields some 920,000 distinct CDR3 sequences, of which roughly 30% are seen a single time; more than 13% belongs to the top ten. Germline V lookup: CDR1 MNHEY, CDR2 SVGAGI. The length of the CDR3 is 16 residues. Trimming stripped 1 base from V and 2 bases from J, with 14 bases between. A word on this clonotype: Its antigen is unidentified.

This rearrangement joins TRBV6-5 to TRBJ2-5; TRBD2 might be the D (6 bases). The sequence was obtained from a human donor in good health (CMV status not recorded). Some clones in this sample may be carry-over from other donors' samples. This material consisted of cultured CD8+ T cells from PBMCs, taken from culture after CMV antigen stimulation. The CDR3 sequence: CASSYFPGGVQETQYF. CDR3 nucleotides: TGTGCCAGCAGTTACTTCCCGGGCGGGGTACAAGAGACCCAGTACTTC.